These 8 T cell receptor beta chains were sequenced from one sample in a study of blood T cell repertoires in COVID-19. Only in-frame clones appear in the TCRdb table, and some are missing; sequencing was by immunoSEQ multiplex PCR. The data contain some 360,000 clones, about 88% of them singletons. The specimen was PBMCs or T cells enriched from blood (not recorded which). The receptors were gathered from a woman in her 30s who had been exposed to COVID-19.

In DNA form, the CDR3 reads TGTGCCAGCAGCTTAGTGGCAGGGGGCGGCCGTGGCTACACCTTC. The encoded protein is CASSLVAGGGRGYTF. The chain joins TRBV7-6 to TRBJ1-2; TRBD1 aligns across 8 bases. Germline CDR1 is SGHVS and CDR2 is FNYEAQ. The CDR3 sequence is 15 residues long. J lost 7 bases, V lost 1 base, and 8 bases had no gene match.

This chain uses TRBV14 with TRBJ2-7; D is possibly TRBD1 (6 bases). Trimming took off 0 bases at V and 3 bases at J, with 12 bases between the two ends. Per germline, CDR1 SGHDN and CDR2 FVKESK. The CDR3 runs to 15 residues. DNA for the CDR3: TGTGCCAGCAGCCAAGACAGGGGCTGGGGCTACGAGCAGTACTTC. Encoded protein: CASSQDRGWGYEQYF.

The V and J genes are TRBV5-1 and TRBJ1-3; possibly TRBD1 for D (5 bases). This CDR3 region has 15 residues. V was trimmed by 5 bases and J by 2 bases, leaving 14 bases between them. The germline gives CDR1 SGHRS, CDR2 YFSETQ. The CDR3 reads CASSFSGVPGNTIYF. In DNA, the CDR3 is TGCGCCAGCAGTTTTTCGGGGGTCCCTGGAAACACCATATATTTT.

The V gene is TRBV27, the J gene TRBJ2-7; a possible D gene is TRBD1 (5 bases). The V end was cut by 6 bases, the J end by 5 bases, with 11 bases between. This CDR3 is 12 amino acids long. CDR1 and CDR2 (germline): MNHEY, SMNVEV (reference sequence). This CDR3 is CASRSDSNEQYF. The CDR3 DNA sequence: TGTGCCAGCAGGTCCGACAGCAACGAGCAGTACTTC.

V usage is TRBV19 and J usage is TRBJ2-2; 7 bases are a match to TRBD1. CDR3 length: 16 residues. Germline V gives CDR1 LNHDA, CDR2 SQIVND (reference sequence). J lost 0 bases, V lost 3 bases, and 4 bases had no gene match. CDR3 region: CASSIGTAPNTGELFF. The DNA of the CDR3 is TGTGCCAGTAGTATCGGGACAGCTCCGAACACCGGGGAGCTGTTTTTT. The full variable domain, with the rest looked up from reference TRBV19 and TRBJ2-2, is DGGITQSPKYLFRKEGQNVTLSCEQNLNHDAMYWYRQDPGQGLRLIYYSQIVNDFQKGDIAEGYSVSREKKESFPLTVTSAQKNPTAFYLCASSIGTAPNTGELFFGEGSRLTVL.

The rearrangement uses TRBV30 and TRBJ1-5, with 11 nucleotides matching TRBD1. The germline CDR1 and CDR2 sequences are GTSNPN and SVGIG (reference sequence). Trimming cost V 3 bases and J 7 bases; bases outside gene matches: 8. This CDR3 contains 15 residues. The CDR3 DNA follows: TGTGCCTGGAGAGGTGGGACAGGGGGAGGCCAGCCCCAGCATTTT. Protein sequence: CAWRGGTGGGQPQHF.

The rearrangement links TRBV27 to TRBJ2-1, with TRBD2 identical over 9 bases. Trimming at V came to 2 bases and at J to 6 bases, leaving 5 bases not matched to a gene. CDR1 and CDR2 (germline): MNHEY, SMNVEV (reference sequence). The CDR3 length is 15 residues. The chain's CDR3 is CASSLAGGPFNEQFF. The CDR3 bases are TGTGCCAGCAGTTTAGCGGGAGGGCCGTTCAATGAGCAGTTCTTC.

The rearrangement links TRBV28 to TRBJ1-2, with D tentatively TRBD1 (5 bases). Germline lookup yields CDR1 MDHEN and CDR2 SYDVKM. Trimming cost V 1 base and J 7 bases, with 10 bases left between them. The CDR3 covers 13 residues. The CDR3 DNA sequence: TGTGCCAGCAGTTTATTAGGGGACTCTGGCTACACCTTC. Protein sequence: CASSLLGDSGYTF.